This T cell receptor beta chain was recovered during a study of T cells after yellow fever vaccination. As to this clonotype: Its antigen is unidentified.

Points from the study as a whole: Abundant clonotypes (contaminants from the bulk population) could be present in FACS-sorted repertoires.

TCRdb independently ran MiXCR on the 5' RACE reads; one entry per CDR3 protein. The sample has hundreds of thousands of distinct CDR3 sequences, roughly 12% seen once; the top ten hold over 13%. The sample here was PBMCs, taken on the day of the yellow fever booster vaccination. The receptor comes from a man aged 25 to 40 who received the YFV17D yellow fever vaccine.

In DNA form, the CDR3 reads TGTGCCAGCAGCCGCGGAGGCGGCAATGAGCAGTTCTTC. It is translated as CASSRGGGNEQFF. V is TRBV7-2 and J is TRBJ2-1, with D possibly TRBD2 on 5 matching bases. Germline CDR1 and CDR2: SGHTA and FQGNSA. The CDR3 length is 13 residues. Trimming left V 5 bases short and J 6 bases short, with 11 bases between.